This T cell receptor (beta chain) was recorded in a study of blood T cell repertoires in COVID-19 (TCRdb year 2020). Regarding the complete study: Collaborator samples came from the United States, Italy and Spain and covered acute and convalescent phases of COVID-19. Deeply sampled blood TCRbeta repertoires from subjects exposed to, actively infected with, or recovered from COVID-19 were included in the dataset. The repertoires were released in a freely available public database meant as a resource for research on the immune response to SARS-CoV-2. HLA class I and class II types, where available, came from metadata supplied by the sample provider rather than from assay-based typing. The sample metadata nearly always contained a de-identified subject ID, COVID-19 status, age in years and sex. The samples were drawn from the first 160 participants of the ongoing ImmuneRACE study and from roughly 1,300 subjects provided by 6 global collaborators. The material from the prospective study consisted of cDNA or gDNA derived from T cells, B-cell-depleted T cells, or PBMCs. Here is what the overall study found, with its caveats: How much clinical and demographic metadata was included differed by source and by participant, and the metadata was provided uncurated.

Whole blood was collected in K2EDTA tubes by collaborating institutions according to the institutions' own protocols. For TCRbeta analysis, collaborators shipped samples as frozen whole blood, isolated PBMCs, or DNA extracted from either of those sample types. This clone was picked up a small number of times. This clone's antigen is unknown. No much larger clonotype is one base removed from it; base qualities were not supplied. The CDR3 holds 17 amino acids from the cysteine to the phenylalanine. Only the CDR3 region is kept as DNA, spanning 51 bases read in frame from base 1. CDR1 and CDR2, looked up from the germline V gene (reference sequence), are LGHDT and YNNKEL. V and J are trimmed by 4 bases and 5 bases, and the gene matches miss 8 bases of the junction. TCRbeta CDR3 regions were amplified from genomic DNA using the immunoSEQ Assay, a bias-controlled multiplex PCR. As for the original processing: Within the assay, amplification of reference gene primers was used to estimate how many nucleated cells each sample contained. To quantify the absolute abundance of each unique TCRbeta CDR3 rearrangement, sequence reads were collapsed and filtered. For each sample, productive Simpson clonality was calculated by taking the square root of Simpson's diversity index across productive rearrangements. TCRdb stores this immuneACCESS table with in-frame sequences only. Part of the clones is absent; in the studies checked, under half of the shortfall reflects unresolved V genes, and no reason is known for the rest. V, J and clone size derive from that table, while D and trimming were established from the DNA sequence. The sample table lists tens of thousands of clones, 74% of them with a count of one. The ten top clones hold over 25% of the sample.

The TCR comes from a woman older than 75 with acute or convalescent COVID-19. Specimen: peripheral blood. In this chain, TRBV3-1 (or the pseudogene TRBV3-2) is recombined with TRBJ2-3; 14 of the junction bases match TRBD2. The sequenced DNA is TGTGCCAGCAGCCCGGGCAGACTAGCGGGAGGGCTAGATACGCAGTATTTT. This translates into CASSPGRLAGGLDTQYF.